Included here is one TCR beta chain sequence, with context. What it recognizes is unknown. This record belongs to a study of CD8+ T cells in alopecia areata. Noted treatment: oral pan-JAK inhibitor, 5-10 mg twice daily. The sorting of PBMCs gave CD4+ and CD8+ T cells. Extraction of RNA preceded its reverse transcription into cDNA, which served as the sequencing template. Profiling relied on immunoSEQ multiplex PCR, and the TCRdb table lists in-frame clones only, not all of them. Here the sample spans about 99,000 clones, just over 85% being singletons. The CDR3 covers 14 residues. Germline assignment: CDR1 SGHRS and CDR2 YFSETQ. Trimming removed 2 bases from V and 3 bases from J, with 12 bases in between. Findings of the study overall: Uncertainty remains about how baseline CD8+ expansion links to response, with one nonresponder. Tofacitinib produced a significant decrease in scalp clonality and in expanded CD8+ clones among the top 100. Sharing of TCR sequences between patients (possibly for HLA-related reasons) was less clear than in mice.

The clonotype comes from a human donor with alopecia areata. The genes are TRBV5-1 and TRBJ2-7; no firm D call. The sample consisted of CD8+ T cells sorted from blood, taken at roughly week 30, from a patient treated with tofacitinib. As DNA, the CDR3 is TGCGCCAGCAGCTTAGAACGCGGTTACTACGAGCAGTACTTC. Translation gives CASSLERGYYEQYF.